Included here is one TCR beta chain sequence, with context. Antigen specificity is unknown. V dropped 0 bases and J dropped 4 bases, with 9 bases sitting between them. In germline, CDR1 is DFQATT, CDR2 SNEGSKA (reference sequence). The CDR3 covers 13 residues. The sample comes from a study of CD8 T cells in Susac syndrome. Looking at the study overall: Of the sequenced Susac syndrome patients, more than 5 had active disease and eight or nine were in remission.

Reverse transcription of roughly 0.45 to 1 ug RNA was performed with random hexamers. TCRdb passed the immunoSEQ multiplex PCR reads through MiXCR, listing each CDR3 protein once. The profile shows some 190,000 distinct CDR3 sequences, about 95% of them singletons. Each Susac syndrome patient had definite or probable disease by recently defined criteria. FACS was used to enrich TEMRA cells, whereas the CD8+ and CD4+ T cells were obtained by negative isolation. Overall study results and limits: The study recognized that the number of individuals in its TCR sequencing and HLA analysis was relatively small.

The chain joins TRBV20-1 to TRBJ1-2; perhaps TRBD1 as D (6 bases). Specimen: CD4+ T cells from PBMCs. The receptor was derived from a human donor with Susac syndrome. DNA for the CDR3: TGCAGTGCTAGAGACCAGGGGTTCTATGGCTACACCTTC. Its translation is CSARDQGFYGYTF.